What follows are 8 T cell receptor beta chains derived from one specimen sequenced in a study of T cell repertoires in cytomegalovirus infection. TCRdb re-analysed the reads in MiXCR, keeping a single row per CDR3 protein. The sample records hundreds of thousands of distinct CDR3 sequences, about 8.8% being singletons. Sequencing was done on a sample of PBMCs. Receptor source: a human donor in good health (CMV status not recorded). Some clones in this sample may be carry-over from other donors' samples.

This clonotype was seen at least ten times. The chain uses TRBV5-4 and TRBJ2-1; D not certain. Trimming cost V 2 bases and J 2 bases, with 14 bases left between them. Germline CDR1 SGHNT, CDR2 YYREEE (reference sequence). The CDR3 covers 16 residues. The CDR3 coding sequence is TGTGCCAGCAGCTTTGACCCAGCCAGAGCCTACAATGAGCAGTTCTTC. Its translation is CASSFDPARAYNEQFF.

This clonotype was seen many times. The chain joins TRBV6-2 or TRBV6-3 to TRBJ2-7, with 7 bases identical to TRBD1. The V segment lost 5 bases and the J segment 0 bases; nucleotides outside the gene matches: 7. This CDR3 spans 15 amino acids. Germline CDR1 MNHEY, CDR2 SVGEGT. In DNA, the CDR3 is TGTGCCAGCAGTAAGGGACAGCGGAGCTCCTACGAGCAGTACGTC. Translation: CASSKGQRSSYEQYV.

This clonotype was observed at least ten times. The chain joins TRBV20-1 to TRBJ2-1, with 10 bases lining up with TRBD2. From germline, CDR1 is DFQATT and CDR2 SNEGSKA (reference sequence). CDR3 size: 19 residues. The V gene end was trimmed by 1 base and the J gene end by 1 base; junction bases not matched to a gene: 13. In nucleotides, the CDR3 is TGCAGTGCTAGAGCTGGAGCCTGGCTAGCGGGGGCTTCCTACAATGAGCAGTTCTTC. Its translation is CSARAGAWLAGASYNEQFF.

This clonotype has at least ten counts. The chain carries TRBV28 and TRBJ2-1; D gene ambiguous. The germline gives CDR1 MDHEN, CDR2 SYDVKM. This CDR3 region has 13 residues. The V gene lost 7 bases and the J gene lost 3 bases, with 10 bases spanning the gap. The CDR3 spells CASTPPRYNEQFF. The CDR3, as DNA: TGTGCCAGCACCCCCCCGCGCTACAATGAGCAGTTCTTC.

This clonotype was detected only a few times. This chain uses TRBV27 with TRBJ2-3; D may be TRBD1 (6 bases). There are 13 residues in the CDR3. Looked up from germline, CDR1 is MNHEY and CDR2 is SMNVEV (reference sequence). Trimming stripped 5 bases from V and 8 bases from J, with 14 bases between. CDR3 residues: CASSADPQGTQYF. CDR3 in DNA: TGTGCCAGCAGTGCTGACCCACAGGGTACGCAGTATTTT.

This clonotype was recorded a few times. The J gene is TRBJ2-3, the V gene TRBV20-1; TRBD1 matches 11 bases. V lost 5 bases, J lost 6 bases, and 4 bases stayed unmatched. The CDR3 sequence is 13 residues long. In germline, CDR1 is DFQATT, CDR2 SNEGSKA (reference sequence). CDR3 DNA: TGCAGTGCTGGACAGGGGGCGCGTGATACGCAGTATTTT. Amino acids: CSAGQGARDTQYF.

There are many counts of this clonotype. V and J are TRBV10-3 and TRBJ2-5; D is undetermined. Trimming cost V 3 bases and J 5 bases, with 7 bases left between them. From germline, CDR1 is ENHRY and CDR2 SYGVKD. There are 12 residues in the CDR3. The DNA for the CDR3 is TGTGCCATCAGTGAACGTGGGGAGACCCAGTACTTC. It translates to CAISERGETQYF.

This clonotype was recorded many times. The rearrangement joins TRBV18 to TRBJ1-1, with a weak D call TRBD1 (6 bases). Germline lookup yields CDR1 KGHSH and CDR2 LQKENI. The V and J ends lost 3 bases and 5 bases respectively, with 16 bases between them. This CDR3 is built from 15 residues. The CDR3 nucleotides read TGTGCCAGCTCACCGGAGGGGGGGGCTCGGACTGAAGCTTTCTTT. Protein sequence: CASSPEGGARTEAFF.